The T cell receptor beta chain under discussion was sequenced for a study of blood T cell repertoires in COVID-19 (dated by TCRdb to between 2020 and 2021). The study in broad terms: Collaborator samples came from the United States, Italy and Spain and covered acute and convalescent phases of COVID-19. Nearly every sample came with metadata listing a de-identified subject ID, COVID-19 status, age in years and sex. Subjects who had been exposed to COVID-19, were actively infected with it, or had recovered from it provided the deeply sampled blood TCRbeta repertoires that made up the dataset. The prospective study material was composed of cDNA or gDNA derived from T cells, B-cell-depleted T cells, or PBMCs. The repertoires were made available in a free public database intended to serve as a resource for research on the immune response to SARS-CoV-2. HLA class I and class II types, where available, came from metadata supplied by the sample provider rather than from assay-based typing. Samples were obtained from the ongoing ImmuneRACE study (first 160 participants) and from about 1,300 subjects provided by 6 global collaborators. The research as a whole found: The quantity of clinical and demographic metadata differed by source and by participant and was supplied without curation.

TCRbeta CDR3 regions were amplified from genomic DNA by means of the immunoSEQ Assay, a bias-controlled multiplex PCR. Regarding the original processing steps: Nucleated cell counts per sample were estimated from amplification of reference gene primers within the assay. To quantify the absolute abundance of each unique TCRbeta CDR3 rearrangement, sequence reads were collapsed and filtered. For each sample, productive Simpson clonality was calculated as the square root of Simpson's diversity index over productive rearrangements. TCRdb carries this immuneACCESS record with in-frame sequences only. Its versions omit some clonotypes, under half of them owing to an unresolved V gene in the studies checked, with the rest unexplained. V and J calls and clone size are those listed in that table; D and trimming were worked out from the DNA. This sample is represented by about 240,000 clones; around 88% of them were singletons. The leading ten clones occupy roughly an eighth of the sample.

V has 6 bases trimmed and J has 0 bases trimmed; junction bases matching no gene number 7. The CDR3 spans 15 residues, from the cysteine through the phenylalanine. Kept here is only the CDR3 DNA, which spans 45 bases and is read in frame from base 1. CDR1 and CDR2, looked up from the germline V gene, are SNHLY and FYNNEI. This clone was recorded many times. Its antigen remains undetermined. No base qualities exist here, and no much larger clone lies one base off it. The collaborating institutions used their own protocols to collect whole blood in K2EDTA tubes. Collaborator samples were shipped for TCRbeta analysis as frozen whole blood, isolated PBMCs, or DNA extracted from either sample type.

Recombination linked TRBV2 to TRBJ2-7, and 8 bases in between align with TRBD1. Sequenced input: peripheral blood. The clonotype originates from a man aged 80 or over with acute or convalescent COVID-19. The sequenced DNA is TGTGCCAGCAGAAGACAGGGGTCCGGCTCCTACGAGCAGTACTTC. Its protein reads: CASRRQGSGSYEQYF.